The 28 T cell receptor beta chains listed next were all sequenced from one sample in a study of vaccination effects on CD4 cells after COVID-19. These receptors have no identified antigens. Sequencing followed a ViraFEST assay step that expanded antigen-specific CD4+ T cells with viral peptide pools. When around ten days of culture had elapsed, CD4+ T cells were isolated. Nucleocapsid antibodies were negative in the vaccine recipients, who had never had SARS-CoV-2 infection. Sequenced by immunoSEQ multiplex PCR; TCRdb stores in-frame clones only, minus some. The sample records about 38,000 clones, roughly 70% being singletons. Sequenced material: CD4+ T cells from PBMCs cultured with SARS-CoV-2 spike peptides, taken before COVID-19 vaccination. The receptors come from a human donor who received a COVID-19 vaccine.

The chain employs TRBV6-5 and TRBJ1-2, with D possibly TRBD1 on 5 matching bases. The CDR3 runs 13 residues. Trimming cost V 6 bases and J 10 bases, with 18 bases left between them. Germline values: CDR1 MNHEY, CDR2 SVGAGI. CDR3 bases: TGTGCCAGCAGGGGAGAGGGACTCCAGACCTACACCTTC. Amino acids: CASRGEGLQTYTF.

DNA for the CDR3: TGTGCCAGCAGCTTAGACAGGGGCACTGAAGCTTTCTTT. Translating it yields CASSLDRGTEAFF. The chain uses TRBV7-9 and TRBJ1-1; 7 bases fit TRBD1. J was trimmed by 4 bases and V by 1 base; bases with no gene match: 0. Germline values: CDR1 SEHNR, CDR2 FQNEAQ (reference sequence). The CDR3 length is 13 residues.

This chain joins TRBV7-6 and TRBJ1-5; D perhaps matches TRBD1 (5 bases). This CDR3 comprises 15 residues. Germline CDR1 reads SGHVS; CDR2 reads FNYEAQ. Trimming pared 5 bases from V and 4 bases from J, leaving 15 bases between. CDR3 coding DNA: TGTGCCAGCAGCCCCGGGGGGGGTAGGAATCAGCCCCAGCATTTT. Protein sequence: CASSPGGGRNQPQHF.

The V gene is TRBV7-2, the J gene TRBJ2-7, with TRBD1 matching 9 bases. CDR3 size: 15 residues. J gave up 2 bases and V 2 bases, and 4 bases lay outside the gene matches. Germline-derived CDR1 and CDR2 are SGHTA and FQGNSA. The CDR3 bases are TGTGCCAGCAGCTTACGGGGACAGGGCCCCTACGAGCAGTACTTC. Encoded protein: CASSLRGQGPYEQYF.

This clone showed up many times. V and J are TRBV7-9 and TRBJ1-4, with unresolved D. The CDR3 loop spans 17 amino acids. V lost 4 bases, J lost 1 base, and 16 bases lay in between. Germline loops: CDR1 SEHNR, CDR2 FQNEAQ (reference sequence). The CDR3 loop reads CASSWAAPGQTNEKLFF. As DNA, the CDR3 is TGTGCCAGCAGCTGGGCAGCTCCGGGTCAAACTAATGAAAAACTGTTTTTT. The complete variable domain, with remaining parts taken from reference TRBV7-9 and TRBJ1-4, reads DTGVSQNPRHKITKRGQNVTFRCDPISEHNRLYWYRQTLGQGPEFLTYFQNEAQLEKSRLLSDRFSAERPKGSFSTLEIQRTEQGDSAMYLCASSWAAPGQTNEKLFFGSGTQLSVL.

V is TRBV15 and J is TRBJ2-7; 7 bases are a match to TRBD2. Per germline, CDR1 LNHNV and CDR2 YYDKDF (reference sequence). There are 16 residues in the CDR3. V shed 3 bases, J shed 2 bases, and the junction held 10 bases outside the gene matches. CDR3 loop: CATSRVILSGAYEQYF. CDR3 DNA sequence: TGTGCCACCAGCAGGGTTATTCTGAGCGGGGCCTACGAGCAGTACTTC.

This chain links TRBV24-1 with TRBJ2-2; TRBD2 matches 9 bases. V gave up 0 bases and J gave up 6 bases; unmatched junction bases: 13. Germline V gives CDR1 KGHDR, CDR2 SFDVKD. The CDR3 spans 19 residues. This CDR3 reads CATSDLPGLAGEFPGELFF. The CDR3 DNA is TGTGCCACCAGTGATTTGCCAGGGTTAGCGGGAGAATTCCCCGGGGAGCTGTTTTTT.

The genes are TRBV2 and TRBJ1-5; D unclear. V lost 7 bases to trimming and J lost 3 bases, with 10 bases between them. The CDR3 runs to 13 residues. The germline V gene has CDR1 SNHLY and CDR2 FYNNEI. CDR3 in amino acids: CASTIILNQPQHF. DNA for the CDR3: TGTGCCAGCACTATCATCCTCAATCAGCCCCAGCATTTT.

The chain uses TRBV28 and TRBJ1-6, with TRBD1 matching over 7 bases. Germline CDR1 MDHEN, CDR2 SYDVKM. The CDR3 contains 14 residues. The V and J ends lost 4 bases and 9 bases, in that order; junction bases with no gene match: 6. The CDR3 loop is CASSSHRGRSPLHF. CDR3 in DNA: TGTGCCAGCAGTTCGCACAGGGGTCGTTCACCCCTCCACTTT.

The chain recombines TRBV15 with TRBJ2-5; D is perhaps TRBD1 (5 bases). CDR3 size: 13 residues. From germline, CDR1 is LNHNV and CDR2 YYDKDF (reference sequence). Trimming stripped 7 bases from V and 5 bases from J, with 14 bases between. CDR3 residues: CATTEGHVETQYF. CDR3 sequence (DNA): TGTGCCACCACCGAAGGACATGTTGAGACCCAGTACTTC.

This clone showed up just a few times. The chain has TRBV15 and TRBJ2-2, with a possible D match to TRBD2 (5 bases). The CDR3 loop spans 16 amino acids. Germline CDR1 reads LNHNV; CDR2 reads YYDKDF (reference sequence). The V end lost 0 bases, the J end lost 7 bases, and 15 bases lay between the germline ends. DNA of the CDR3: TGTGCCACCAGCAGAGATATCGGGGTCAGAGGCGGGGAGCTGTTTTTT. This encodes CATSRDIGVRGGELFF.

The V call is TRBV18, the J call TRBJ2-1; D gene uncertain. Deletions cut 3 bases from V and 5 bases from J, with 11 bases between. This CDR3 has 14 residues. Germline V gives CDR1 KGHSH, CDR2 LQKENI. The CDR3 coding sequence is TGTGCCAGCTCACCTGGGGAATTCCACAATGAGCAGTTCTTC. It is translated as CASSPGEFHNEQFF.

The chain recombines TRBV14 with TRBJ1-5; 8 nucleotides line up with TRBD1. Germline V CDR1 and CDR2: SGHDN, FVKESK. The junction had 13 bases not matched to a gene; V was cut back by 3 bases and J by 0 bases. The CDR3 is made up of 19 amino acids. CDR3 DNA: TGTGCCAGCAGCCACGCTACCGGGACAGGCGCGTATAGCAATCAGCCCCAGCATTTT. Its protein product is CASSHATGTGAYSNQPQHF.

The chain carries TRBV4-2 and TRBJ2-2, with 7 positions matching TRBD2. This CDR3 is built from 15 residues. CDR1 and CDR2 (germline): LGHNA, YNFKEQ. Trimming took 10 bases from V and 7 from J; bases not matched to a gene: 15. The CDR3 DNA reads as TGTGCCACGGGGGACGGACTAGGGGTCCACGGGGAGCTGTTTTTT. This translates into CATGDGLGVHGELFF.

The chain recombines TRBV27 with TRBJ1-5; TRBD1 aligns across 9 bases. Germline-derived CDR1 and CDR2 are MNHEY and SMNVEV (reference sequence). The trim removed 5 bases at V and 4 bases at J, leaving 3 bases unmatched. CDR3 length: 14 amino acids. The CDR3 DNA follows: TGTGCCAGCAGTGTCGGACAGGGGAATCAGCCCCAGCATTTT. Encoded protein: CASSVGQGNQPQHF.

This sequence joins TRBV24-1 and TRBJ2-2; D possibly corresponds to TRBD2 (6 bases). This CDR3 has 14 residues. With 6 bases removed from V and 4 bases from J, the gap between germline ends came to 11 bases. Germline V gene sequence: CDR1 KGHDR, CDR2 SFDVKD. The DNA for the CDR3 is TGTGCCACCAGTCCCCAGGGAGGCACCGGGGAGCTGTTTTTT. Its protein is CATSPQGGTGELFF.

This sequence joins TRBV7-3 and TRBJ1-6; tentatively, D is TRBD1 (5 bases). The V end was cut by 2 bases, the J end by 11 bases, with 13 bases between. This CDR3 is built from 14 residues. Germline V gene sequence: CDR1 SGHTA, CDR2 FQGTGA. CDR3 in DNA: TGTGCCAGCAGCTTAGGGGTGGAAGGGGCACCCCTCCACTTT. This encodes CASSLGVEGAPLHF.

Points on this clone: The junction shows a germline mismatch at one end, possibly a read error. The chain is built from TRBV7-8 and TRBJ1-2, with TRBD1 identical over 8 bases. The CDR3 contains 13 residues. Germline V gene lookup returns CDR1 SGHVS and CDR2 FQNEAQ. The CDR3 is CASSPRTGGRSPF. The CDR3 DNA sequence: TGTGCCAGCAGCCCCCGCACAGGGGGACGCTCGCCCTTC.

CDR3 in amino acids: CASSLVGRAEVDTQYF. The CDR3 DNA reads as TGTGCCAGCAGCTTAGTCGGGAGGGCCGAGGTAGATACGCAGTATTTT. The chain couples TRBV11-2 to TRBJ2-3; TRBD2 agrees at 8 bases. This CDR3 region has 16 residues. The germline CDR1 and CDR2 sequences are SGHAT and FQNNGV. V lost 1 base and J lost 5; bases outside the gene matches: 8.

V and J are TRBV6-5 and TRBJ2-5; D is undetermined. In germline, CDR1 is MNHEY, CDR2 SVGAGI. This CDR3 contains 15 residues. Trimming removed 5 bases at V and 1 base at J, with 14 bases between. CDR3 residues: CASSTHLGLQETQYF. The CDR3 coding sequence is TGTGCCAGCAGTACCCACTTGGGCCTCCAAGAGACCCAGTACTTC.

CDR3 amino acids: CASSPNQGAGQPQHF. CDR3 sequence (DNA): TGTGCCAGCTCACCTAATCAGGGGGCAGGGCAGCCCCAGCATTTT. The chain uses TRBV18 and TRBJ1-5; the match to TRBD1 covers 8 bases. The CDR3 loop spans 15 amino acids. Germline V gene lookup returns CDR1 KGHSH and CDR2 LQKENI. Unmatched junction bases numbered 8, after V lost 3 bases and J lost 7 bases.

This clone has a handful of counts. The V and J genes are TRBV30 and TRBJ1-1; D is perhaps TRBD1 (5 bases). Germline lookup yields CDR1 GTSNPN and CDR2 SVGIG (reference sequence). The CDR3 totals 13 residues. The V end lost 2 bases, the J end lost 5 bases, and 12 bases lay between the germline ends. The CDR3 spells CAWSTGGWTEAFF. CDR3 bases: TGTGCCTGGAGTACGGGGGGTTGGACTGAAGCTTTCTTT.

The rearrangement uses TRBV9 and TRBJ2-4; D gene ambiguous. CDR1 and CDR2 from the germline V gene are SGDLS and YYNGEE. The CDR3 has 15 amino acids. V lost 0 bases and J lost 0, with 7 bases in between. The CDR3 nucleotides read TGTGCCAGCAGCGTAGACGGGTCAGCCAAAAACATTCAGTACTTC. This gives the protein CASSVDGSAKNIQYF.

The chain recombines TRBV6-4 with TRBJ1-5; D ambiguous. Trimming took off 9 bases at V and 5 bases at J, with 14 bases between the two ends. There are 13 residues in the CDR3. CDR1 is MRHNA, CDR2 SNTAGT, per germline. The CDR3 loop is CASPHGPYQPQHF. In DNA form, the CDR3 reads TGTGCCAGTCCTCACGGACCCTATCAGCCCCAGCATTTT.

The table lists this clone with a few counts. The V call is TRBV2, the J call TRBJ1-1; D may be TRBD1 (5 bases). This CDR3 contains 12 residues. Germline V gene sequence: CDR1 SNHLY, CDR2 FYNNEI. V was shortened by 3 bases and J by 3 bases, with 5 bases between the two germline ends. DNA of the CDR3: TGTGCCAGCAGTGACAGGGACACTGAAGCTTTCTTT. Protein: CASSDRDTEAFF.

V usage is TRBV5-1 and J usage is TRBJ2-3; 12 nucleotides agree with TRBD2. This CDR3 comprises 18 residues. V shed 4 bases and J 3 bases; nucleotides not matched to a gene: 12. From germline, CDR1 is SGHRS and CDR2 YFSETQ. Written as DNA, the CDR3 is TGCGCCAGCAGCCTCAACAGACTAGCGGGAGATGGGACAGATACGCAGTATTTT. Amino acids: CASSLNRLAGDGTDTQYF.

The chain recombines TRBV24-1 with TRBJ2-7, with a possible D match to TRBD2 (6 bases). The CDR3 consists of 12 residues. Trimming took off 6 bases at V and 3 bases at J, with 8 bases between the two ends. Germline CDR1 reads KGHDR; CDR2 reads SFDVKD. This CDR3 is CATSRGLYEQYF. CDR3 sequence (DNA): TGTGCCACCAGTAGGGGACTCTACGAGCAGTACTTC.

The rearrangement joins TRBV6-5 to TRBJ1-2; D perhaps matches TRBD1 (6 bases). V lost 10 bases to trimming and J lost 8 bases, with 23 bases between them. The CDR3 is 14 residues long. From germline, CDR1 is MNHEY and CDR2 SVGAGI. In DNA, the CDR3 is TGTGCCACCACCCTAAGACGGGGGCTGGGAGGCTACACCTTC. Translated: CATTLRRGLGGYTF.